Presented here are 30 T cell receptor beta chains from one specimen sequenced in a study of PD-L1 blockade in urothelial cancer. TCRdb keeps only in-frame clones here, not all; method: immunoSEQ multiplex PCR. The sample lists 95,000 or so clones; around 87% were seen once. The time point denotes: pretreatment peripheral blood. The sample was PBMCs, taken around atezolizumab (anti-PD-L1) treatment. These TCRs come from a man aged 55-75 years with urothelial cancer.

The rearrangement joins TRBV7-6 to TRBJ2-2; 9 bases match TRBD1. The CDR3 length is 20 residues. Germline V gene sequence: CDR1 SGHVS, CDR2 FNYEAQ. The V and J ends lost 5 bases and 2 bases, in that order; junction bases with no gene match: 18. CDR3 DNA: TGTGCCAGCAGCGGACGATACCGGGACAGGGATACCCCTAACACCGGGGAGCTGTTTTTT. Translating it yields CASSGRYRDRDTPNTGELFF.

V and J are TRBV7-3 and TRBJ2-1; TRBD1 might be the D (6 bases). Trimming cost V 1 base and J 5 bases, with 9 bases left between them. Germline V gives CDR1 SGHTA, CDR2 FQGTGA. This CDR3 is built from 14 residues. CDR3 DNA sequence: TGTGCCAGCAGCTTAAACAGGGACGACAATGAGCAGTTCTTC. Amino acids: CASSLNRDDNEQFF. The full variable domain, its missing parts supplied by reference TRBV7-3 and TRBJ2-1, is GAGVSQTPSNKVTEKGKYVELRCDPISGHTALYWYRQSLGQGPEFLIYFQGTGAADDSGLPNDRFFAVRPEGSVSTLKIQRTERGDSAVYLCASSLNRDDNEQFFGPGTRLTVL.

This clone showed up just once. The CDR3 loop reads CASSTETGLNEKLFF. CDR3 coding DNA: TGCGCCAGCAGCACGGAGACAGGGTTAAATGAAAAACTGTTTTTT. This chain uses TRBV5-1 with TRBJ1-4; 7 nucleotides agree with TRBD1. This CDR3 spans 15 amino acids. Losses at the gene ends were 4 bases for V and 5 bases for J; bases not matched to a gene: 8. Germline loops: CDR1 SGHRS, CDR2 YFSETQ.

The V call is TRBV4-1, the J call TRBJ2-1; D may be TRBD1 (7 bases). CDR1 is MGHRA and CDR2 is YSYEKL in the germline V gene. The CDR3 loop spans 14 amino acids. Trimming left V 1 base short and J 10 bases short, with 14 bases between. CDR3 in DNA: TGCGCCAGCAGCCAAGCCGACAGGGCGGGAGAGCAGTTCTTC. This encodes CASSQADRAGEQFF.

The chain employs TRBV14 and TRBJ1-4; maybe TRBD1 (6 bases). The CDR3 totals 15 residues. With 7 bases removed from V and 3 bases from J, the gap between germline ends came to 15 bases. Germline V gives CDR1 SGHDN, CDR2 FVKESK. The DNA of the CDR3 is TGTGCCAGCAAGCGGCGGGGGCTAGCTAATGAAAAACTGTTTTTT. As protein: CASKRRGLANEKLFF.

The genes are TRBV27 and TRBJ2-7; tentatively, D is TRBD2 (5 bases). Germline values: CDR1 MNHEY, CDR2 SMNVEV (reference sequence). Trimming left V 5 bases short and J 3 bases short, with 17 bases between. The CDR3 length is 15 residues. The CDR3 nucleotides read TGTGCCAGCAGTCGAATCCAGATGGAGGACTACGAGCAGTACTTC. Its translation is CASSRIQMEDYEQYF.

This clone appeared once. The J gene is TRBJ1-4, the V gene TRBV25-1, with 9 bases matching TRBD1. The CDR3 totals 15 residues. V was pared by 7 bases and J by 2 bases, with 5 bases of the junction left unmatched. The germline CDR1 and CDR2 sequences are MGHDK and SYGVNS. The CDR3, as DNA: TGTGCCAGCATAGGACAGGGGCCCACTAATGAAAAACTGTTTTTT. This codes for CASIGQGPTNEKLFF.

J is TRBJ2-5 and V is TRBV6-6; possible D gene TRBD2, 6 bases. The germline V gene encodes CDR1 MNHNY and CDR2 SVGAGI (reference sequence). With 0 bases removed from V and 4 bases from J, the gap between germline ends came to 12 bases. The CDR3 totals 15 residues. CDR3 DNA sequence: TGTGCCAGCAGTTACTCGACGGGGGTGGGAGAGACCCAGTACTTC. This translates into CASSYSTGVGETQYF.

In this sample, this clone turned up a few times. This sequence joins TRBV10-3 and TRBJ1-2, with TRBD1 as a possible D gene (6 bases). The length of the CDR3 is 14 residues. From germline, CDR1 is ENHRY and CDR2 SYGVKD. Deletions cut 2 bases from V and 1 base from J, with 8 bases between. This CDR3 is CAISEPDSNYGYTF. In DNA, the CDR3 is TGTGCCATCAGTGAGCCGGACAGTAACTATGGCTACACCTTC.

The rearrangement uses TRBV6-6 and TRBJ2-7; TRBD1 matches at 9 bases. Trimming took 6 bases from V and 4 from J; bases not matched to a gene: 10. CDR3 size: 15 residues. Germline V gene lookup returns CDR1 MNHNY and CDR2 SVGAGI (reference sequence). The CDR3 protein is CASSIYPGQGYEQYF. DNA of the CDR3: TGTGCCAGCAGCATTTACCCGGGACAGGGTTACGAGCAGTACTTC.

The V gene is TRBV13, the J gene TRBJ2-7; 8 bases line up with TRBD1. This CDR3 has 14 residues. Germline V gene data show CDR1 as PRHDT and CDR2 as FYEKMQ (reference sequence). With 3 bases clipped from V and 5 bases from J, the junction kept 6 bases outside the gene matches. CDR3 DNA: TGTGCCAGCAGCTTGAGCGACAGGGGACACGAGCAGTACTTC. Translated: CASSLSDRGHEQYF. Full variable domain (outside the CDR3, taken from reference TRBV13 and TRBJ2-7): AAGVIQSPRHLIKEKRETATLKCYPIPRHDTVYWYQQGPGQDPQFLISFYEKMQSDKGSIPDRFSAQQFSDYHSELNMSSLELGDSALYFCASSLSDRGHEQYFGPGTRLTVT.

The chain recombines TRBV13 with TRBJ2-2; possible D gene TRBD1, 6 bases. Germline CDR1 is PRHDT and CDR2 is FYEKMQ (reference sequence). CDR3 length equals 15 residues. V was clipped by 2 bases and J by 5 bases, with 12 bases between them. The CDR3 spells CASSLPAQGTGELFF. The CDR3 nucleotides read TGTGCCAGCAGCTTACCCGCTCAGGGGACCGGGGAGCTGTTTTTT.

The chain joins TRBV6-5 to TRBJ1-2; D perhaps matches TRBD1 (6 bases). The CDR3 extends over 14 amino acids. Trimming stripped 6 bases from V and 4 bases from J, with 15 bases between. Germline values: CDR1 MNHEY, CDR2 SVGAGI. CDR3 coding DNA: TGTGCCAGCAGAATTGACAGGCAGTCCTATGGCTACACCTTC. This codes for CASRIDRQSYGYTF.

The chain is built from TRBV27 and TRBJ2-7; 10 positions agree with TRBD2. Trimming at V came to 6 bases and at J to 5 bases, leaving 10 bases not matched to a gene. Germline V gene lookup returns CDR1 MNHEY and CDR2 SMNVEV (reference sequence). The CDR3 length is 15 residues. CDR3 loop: CASSIVSGRAHEQYF. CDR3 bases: TGTGCCAGCAGCATAGTCAGCGGGAGGGCCCACGAGCAGTACTTC.

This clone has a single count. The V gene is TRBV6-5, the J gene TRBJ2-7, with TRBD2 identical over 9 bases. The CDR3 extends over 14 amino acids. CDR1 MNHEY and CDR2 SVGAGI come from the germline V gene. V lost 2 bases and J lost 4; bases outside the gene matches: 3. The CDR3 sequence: CASSYVAGEYEQYF. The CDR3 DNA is TGTGCCAGCAGTTACGTAGCGGGGGAGTACGAGCAGTACTTC.

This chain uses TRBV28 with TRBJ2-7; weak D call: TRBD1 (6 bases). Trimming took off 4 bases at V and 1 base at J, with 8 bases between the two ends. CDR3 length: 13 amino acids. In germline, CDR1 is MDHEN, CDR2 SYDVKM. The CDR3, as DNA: TGTGCCAGCAGTTCCGGACAGTCCTACGAGCAGTACTTC. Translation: CASSSGQSYEQYF.

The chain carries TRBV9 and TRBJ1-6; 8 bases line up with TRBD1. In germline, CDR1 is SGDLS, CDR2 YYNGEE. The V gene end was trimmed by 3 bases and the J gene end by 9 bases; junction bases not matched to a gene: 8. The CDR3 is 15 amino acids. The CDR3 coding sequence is TGTGCCAGCAGCGCGACTCCACAGGGGGGTTCACCCCTCCACTTT. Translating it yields CASSATPQGGSPLHF.

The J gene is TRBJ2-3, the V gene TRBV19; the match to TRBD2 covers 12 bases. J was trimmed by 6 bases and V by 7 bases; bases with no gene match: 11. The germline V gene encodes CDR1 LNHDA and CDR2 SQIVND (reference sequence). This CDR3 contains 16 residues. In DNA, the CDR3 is TGTGCCAGTACGCCTAGCGGGAGGGGGGTTTTGGATACGCAGTATTTT. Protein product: CASTPSGRGVLDTQYF.

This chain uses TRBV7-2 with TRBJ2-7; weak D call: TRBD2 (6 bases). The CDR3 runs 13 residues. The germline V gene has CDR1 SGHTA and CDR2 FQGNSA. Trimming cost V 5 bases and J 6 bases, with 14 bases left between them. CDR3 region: CASSLTEGIEQYF. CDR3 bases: TGTGCCAGCAGCCTGACGGAGGGGATCGAGCAGTACTTC. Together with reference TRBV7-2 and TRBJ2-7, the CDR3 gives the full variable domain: GAGVSQSPSNKVTEKGKDVELRCDPISGHTALYWYRQSLGQGLEFLIYFQGNSAPDKSGLPSDRFSAERTGGSVSTLTIQRTQQEDSAVYLCASSLTEGIEQYFGPGTRLTVT.

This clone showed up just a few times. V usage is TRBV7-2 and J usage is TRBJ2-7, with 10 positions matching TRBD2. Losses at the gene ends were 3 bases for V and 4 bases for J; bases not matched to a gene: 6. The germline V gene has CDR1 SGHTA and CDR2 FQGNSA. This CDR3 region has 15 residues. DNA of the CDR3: TGTGCCAGCAGCTTTGTAGCGGGGGGTGAGTACGAGCAGTACTTC. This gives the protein CASSFVAGGEYEQYF.

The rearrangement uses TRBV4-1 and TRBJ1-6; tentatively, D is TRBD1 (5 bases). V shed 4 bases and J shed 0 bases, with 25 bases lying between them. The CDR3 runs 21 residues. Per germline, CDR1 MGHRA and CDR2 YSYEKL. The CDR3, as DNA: TGCGCCAGCAGCCCTACGAGGCGGCAGCCGGTAACAGGCTCCTATAATTCACCCCTCCACTTT. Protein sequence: CASSPTRRQPVTGSYNSPLHF.

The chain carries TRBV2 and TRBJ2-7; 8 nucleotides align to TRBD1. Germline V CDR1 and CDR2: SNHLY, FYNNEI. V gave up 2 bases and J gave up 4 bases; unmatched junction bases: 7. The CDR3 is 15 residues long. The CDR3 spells CASSESGTGLYEQYF. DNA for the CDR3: TGTGCCAGCAGTGAATCCGGGACAGGACTTTACGAGCAGTACTTC.

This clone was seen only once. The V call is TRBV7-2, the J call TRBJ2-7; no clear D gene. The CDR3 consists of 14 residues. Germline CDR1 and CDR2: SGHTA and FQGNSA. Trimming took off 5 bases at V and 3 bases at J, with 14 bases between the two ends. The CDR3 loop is CASSPHGGDYEQYF. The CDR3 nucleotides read TGTGCCAGCAGCCCTCACGGTGGAGACTACGAGCAGTACTTC.

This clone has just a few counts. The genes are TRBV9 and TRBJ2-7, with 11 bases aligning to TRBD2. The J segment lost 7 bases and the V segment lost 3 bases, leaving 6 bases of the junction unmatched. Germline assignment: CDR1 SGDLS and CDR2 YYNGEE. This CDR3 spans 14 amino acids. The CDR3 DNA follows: TGTGCCAGCAGCGCACTAGCGGGAGTGGGAGAGCAGTACTTC. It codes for CASSALAGVGEQYF.

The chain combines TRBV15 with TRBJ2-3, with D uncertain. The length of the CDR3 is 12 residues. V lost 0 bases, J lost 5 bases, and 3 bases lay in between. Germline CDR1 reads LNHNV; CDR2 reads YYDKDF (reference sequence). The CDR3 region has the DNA TGTGCCACCAGCAGAGATCAAGATACGCAGTATTTT. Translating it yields CATSRDQDTQYF.

The CDR3 coding sequence is TGTGCCAGCAGTGAATACGGGTTACACTCTGGAAACACCATATATTTT. Protein: CASSEYGLHSGNTIYF. This rearrangement joins TRBV2 to TRBJ1-3, with D hard to call. Per germline, CDR1 SNHLY and CDR2 FYNNEI. CDR3 length: 16 amino acids. V lost 2 bases, J lost 0 bases, and 11 bases lay in between. Complete variable domain (other parts from reference TRBV2 and TRBJ1-3): EPEVTQTPSHQVTQMGQEVILRCVPISNHLYFYWYRQILGQKVEFLVSFYNNEISEKSEIFDDQFSVERPDGSNFTLKIRSTKLEDSAMYFCASSEYGLHSGNTIYFGEGSWLTVV.

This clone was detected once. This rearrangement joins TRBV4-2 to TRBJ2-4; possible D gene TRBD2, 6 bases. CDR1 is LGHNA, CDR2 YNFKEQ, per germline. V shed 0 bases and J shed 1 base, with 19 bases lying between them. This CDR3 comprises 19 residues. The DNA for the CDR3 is TGTGCCAGCAGCCAAGATCTCCCCCGGAGGGAATCGGCCAAAAACATTCAGTACTTC. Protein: CASSQDLPRRESAKNIQYF.

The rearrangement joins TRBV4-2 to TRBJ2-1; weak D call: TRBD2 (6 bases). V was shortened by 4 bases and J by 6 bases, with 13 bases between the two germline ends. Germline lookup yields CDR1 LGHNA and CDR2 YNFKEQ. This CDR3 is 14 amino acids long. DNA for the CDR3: TGTGCCAGCAGCCCAGTGGAGGGTTCCAATGAGCAGTTCTTC. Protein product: CASSPVEGSNEQFF.

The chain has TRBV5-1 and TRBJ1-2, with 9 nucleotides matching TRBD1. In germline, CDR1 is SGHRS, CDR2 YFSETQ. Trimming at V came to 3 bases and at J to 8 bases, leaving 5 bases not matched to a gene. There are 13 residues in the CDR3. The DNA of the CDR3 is TGCGCCAGCAGCTCCGGACAGGGGAAAGGCTACACCTTC. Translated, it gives CASSSGQGKGYTF.

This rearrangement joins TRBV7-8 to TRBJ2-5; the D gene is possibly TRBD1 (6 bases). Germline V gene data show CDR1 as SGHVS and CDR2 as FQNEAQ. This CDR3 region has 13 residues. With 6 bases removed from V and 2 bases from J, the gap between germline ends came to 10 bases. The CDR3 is CASRSTGQETQYF. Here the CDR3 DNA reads TGTGCCAGCAGATCCACAGGGCAAGAGACCCAGTACTTC.